Shown below are 24 T cell receptor beta chains from a single sample sequenced in a study of response to subunit inactivated influenza vaccine. TCRdb reanalysed the RT-PCR reads using MiXCR and keeps one entry per CDR3 protein. Among 550,000 to 600,000 distinct CDR3 sequences listed, approximately 10% were seen once. The starting material was PBMCs from blood, obtained on the day of vaccination. Receptors originate from a man between 45 and 60 years old who received an inactivated influenza vaccine.

The chain has TRBV18 and TRBJ2-1; 9 bases map to TRBD1. Germline V gene data show CDR1 as KGHSH and CDR2 as LQKENI. The CDR3 is 15 amino acids. V gave up 6 bases and J gave up 7 bases; unmatched junction bases: 10. In DNA, the CDR3 is TGTGCCAGCTCTCGTTGGGACAGGGTAGGGAATGAGCAGTTCTTC. This sequence encodes CASSRWDRVGNEQFF.

This clonotype was detected a few times. The chain combines TRBV5-1 with TRBJ1-3, with D unclear. The CDR3 contains 14 residues. The V end lost 3 bases, the J end lost 0 bases, and 7 bases lay between the germline ends. The germline gives CDR1 SGHRS, CDR2 YFSETQ. CDR3 protein: CASSSEHSGNTIYF. Here the CDR3 DNA reads TGCGCCAGCAGCTCGGAGCACTCTGGAAACACCATATATTTT.

This clonotype has more than one count but fewer than ten. The chain uses TRBV20-1 and TRBJ1-1; D possibly corresponds to TRBD1 (6 bases). This CDR3 spans 14 amino acids. The V and J ends lost 2 bases and 6 bases respectively, with 16 bases between them. CDR1 and CDR2 (germline): DFQATT, SNEGSKA (reference sequence). CDR3 coding DNA: TGCAGTGCTAGACCTCCCCCAGGGGCAGCTGAAGCTTTCTTT. This translates into CSARPPPGAAEAFF.

Turning to this clonotype: This may arise from a read error, as a much more abundant clone is one base away. V usage is TRBV12-3 or TRBV12-4 and J usage is TRBJ2-4; 8 nucleotides line up with TRBD2. Trimming cost V 5 bases and J 4 bases; bases outside gene matches: 7. This CDR3 has 15 amino acids. CDR3 nucleotides: TGTGCCAGCAGTACTTATAGCGGGAAGAAAAACATTCAGTACTTC. It specifies CASSTYSGKKNIQYF.

The chain couples TRBV12-3 or TRBV12-4 to TRBJ1-5; 9 bases are shared with TRBD1. The CDR3 runs to 16 residues. The J segment lost 1 base and the V segment lost 6 bases, leaving 7 bases of the junction unmatched. DNA for the CDR3: TGTGCCAGCAGCTCCGCCGGACAGGGGAGCAATCAGCCCCAGCATTTT. Protein product: CASSSAGQGSNQPQHF.

CDR3 residues: CSGAFGASSYNEQFF. CDR3 nucleotide sequence: TGCAGCGGAGCCTTTGGGGCTTCCTCCTACAATGAGCAGTTCTTC. V usage is TRBV29-1 and J usage is TRBJ2-1; a weak D match, TRBD1 (5 bases). Germline V CDR1 and CDR2: SQVTM, ANQGSEA. Trimming removed 7 bases at V and 0 bases at J, with 16 bases between. The CDR3 extends over 15 amino acids.

V usage is TRBV5-5 and J usage is TRBJ2-1, with 7 bases that match TRBD2. The CDR3 runs 15 residues. V was clipped by 4 bases and J by 9 bases; unmatched bases: 13. The germline V gene has CDR1 SGHKS and CDR2 YYEKEE (reference sequence). The CDR3 reads CASSTIVGGLGEQFF. The CDR3 DNA reads as TGTGCCAGCAGCACAATAGTGGGAGGGTTAGGTGAGCAGTTCTTC.

CDR3 in DNA: TGCAGTGCCTCCAACGGGCCGAGCTCCTACGAGCAGTACTTC. It translates to CSASNGPSSYEQYF. V gene TRBV20-1 combines with J gene TRBJ2-7; no clear D. This CDR3 spans 14 amino acids. Germline lookup yields CDR1 DFQATT and CDR2 SNEGSKA (reference sequence). The V end was cut by 6 bases, the J end by 0 bases, with 15 bases between.

V gene TRBV24-1 combines with J gene TRBJ2-2; D assignment may be TRBD1 or TRBD2 (5 bases each). Trimming removed 0 bases from V and 7 bases from J, with 11 bases in between. Germline CDR1 is KGHDR and CDR2 is SFDVKD. This CDR3 is 15 amino acids long. CDR3 loop: CATSDLRGGVGELFF. The CDR3 nucleotides read TGTGCCACCAGTGATTTGCGTGGGGGTGTCGGGGAGCTGTTTTTT.

This clonotype appeared many times. V and J are TRBV6-2 or TRBV6-3 and TRBJ2-1, with D possibly matching TRBD1 (6 bases). Germline assignment: CDR1 MNHEY and CDR2 SVGEGT. V was cut by 4 bases and J by 5 bases, with 15 bases left in between. The CDR3 sequence is 15 residues long. The CDR3 DNA is TGTGCCAGCAGTTGGGCTATGGGGGCCCACAATGAGCAGTTCTTC. Protein product: CASSWAMGAHNEQFF.

The V and J genes are TRBV6-2 or TRBV6-3 and TRBJ2-7; tentative D call: TRBD1 (5 bases). The CDR3 runs 13 residues. The ends were cut back, 2 bases at V and 2 bases at J, with 7 bases in the middle. Germline loops: CDR1 MNHEY, CDR2 SVGEGT. CDR3 DNA: TGTGCCAGCAGTTACCGCAGGGCCTACGAGCAGTACTTC. Translation: CASSYRRAYEQYF.

This clonotype was seen only a few times. The rearrangement uses TRBV5-5 and TRBJ2-1; TRBD2 agrees at 12 bases. This CDR3 comprises 14 residues. J lost 8 bases, V lost 4 bases, and 4 bases had no gene match. Looked up from germline, CDR1 is SGHKS and CDR2 is YYEKEE (reference sequence). CDR3 DNA sequence: TGTGCCAGCAGCGCCCTAGCGGGAGGGGATGAGCAGTTCTTC. This gives the protein CASSALAGGDEQFF.

The CDR3 protein is CASGPGLSYEQYF. In nucleotides, the CDR3 is TGTGCCAGCGGCCCGGGGCTATCCTACGAGCAGTACTTC. V and J are TRBV4-2 and TRBJ2-7, with D perhaps TRBD1 or TRBD2 (5 bases each). This CDR3 region has 13 residues. Germline assignment: CDR1 LGHNA and CDR2 YNFKEQ. V was trimmed by 8 bases and J by 1 base, leaving 12 bases between them.

This clonotype showed up just a few times. The chain is built from TRBV6-5 and TRBJ2-4; 9 bases are shared with TRBD1. The CDR3 contains 18 residues. The V and J ends lost 2 bases and 1 base, in that order; junction bases with no gene match: 9. Germline lookup yields CDR1 MNHEY and CDR2 SVGAGI. CDR3 coding DNA: TGTGCCAGCAGTTACCTTTCCAGGACAGGGGAGGCCAAAAACATTCAGTACTTC. It encodes CASSYLSRTGEAKNIQYF.

The chain employs TRBV18 and TRBJ2-1; 8 positions agree with TRBD2. The CDR3 runs 16 residues. Germline values: CDR1 KGHSH, CDR2 LQKENI. V was pared by 4 bases and J by 0 bases, with 5 bases of the junction left unmatched. The CDR3 reads CASSLQAGDSYNEQFF. In DNA, the CDR3 is TGTGCCAGCTCACTACAAGCGGGGGACTCCTACAATGAGCAGTTCTTC.

The J gene is TRBJ2-3, the V gene TRBV7-9; D is unclear. The germline V gene has CDR1 SEHNR and CDR2 FQNEAQ (reference sequence). The CDR3 loop spans 13 amino acids. The CDR3 is CGVAQAGQDTQYF. CDR3 coding DNA: TGTGGAGTGGCCCAGGCCGGTCAGGATACGCAGTATTTT.

The table lists this clonotype with a few counts. The chain employs TRBV3-1 and TRBJ2-5; the D is unclear. The CDR3 has 12 residues. Trimming removed 6 bases from V and 5 bases from J, with 10 bases in between. The germline V gene encodes CDR1 LGHDT and CDR2 YNNKEL (reference sequence). The CDR3 is CASSVIGETQYF. CDR3 bases: TGTGCCAGCAGTGTGATCGGTGAGACCCAGTACTTC.

This clonotype was counted between two and nine times. CDR3 coding DNA: TGCAGTGCAGGACCGGCGGCAGGGGGCATCGAGACCCAGTACTTC. Translated: CSAGPAAGGIETQYF. V usage is TRBV20-1 and J usage is TRBJ2-5, with TRBD1 matching 8 bases. The V gene end was trimmed by 6 bases and the J gene end by 5 bases; junction bases not matched to a gene: 14. Germline CDR1 is DFQATT and CDR2 is SNEGSKA (reference sequence). This CDR3 comprises 15 residues.

The chain combines TRBV20-1 with TRBJ2-7; TRBD2 matches 7 bases. V lost 3 bases and J lost 0; bases outside the gene matches: 8. The germline CDR1 and CDR2 sequences are DFQATT and SNEGSKA (reference sequence). The CDR3 totals 15 residues. This chain's CDR3 is CSASAGVLNSYEQYF. DNA of the CDR3: TGCAGTGCTAGTGCGGGGGTCCTCAACTCCTACGAGCAGTACTTC.

V usage is TRBV6-1 and J usage is TRBJ2-3; tentatively, D is TRBD2 (6 bases). Germline V gene data show CDR1 as MNHNS and CDR2 as SASEGT. Trimming stripped 4 bases from V and 0 bases from J, with 8 bases between. The CDR3 runs 14 residues. CDR3 sequence (DNA): TGTGCCAGCAGTGGCGGGAAGAGCACAGATACGCAGTATTTT. This translates into CASSGGKSTDTQYF.

The rearrangement joins TRBV6-5 to TRBJ2-2; maybe TRBD1 (5 bases). Per germline, CDR1 MNHEY and CDR2 SVGAGI. This CDR3 has 16 amino acids. The V and J ends lost 3 bases and 6 bases respectively, with 17 bases between them. The CDR3 coding sequence is TGTGCCAGCAGTTATTCTGGGGCCCGAATAGCCGGGGAGCTGTTTTTT. Its protein product is CASSYSGARIAGELFF.

The V call is TRBV18, the J call TRBJ1-6, with D unclear. The CDR3 loop spans 14 amino acids. The V gene's germline CDR1 is KGHSH and CDR2 LQKENI. Trimming took 6 bases from V and 4 from J, leaving 10 bases between them. CDR3 DNA sequence: TGTGCCAGCTCTCTCGGGAGGTATAATTCACCCCTCCACTTT. Its translation is CASSLGRYNSPLHF.

This clonotype was detected only a few times. The V and J genes are TRBV6-1 and TRBJ2-4; D is unclear. Germline V gene data show CDR1 as MNHNS and CDR2 as SASEGT. With 5 bases removed from V and 0 bases from J, the gap between germline ends came to 11 bases. The CDR3 length is 15 residues. The CDR3 spells CASSPLSRAKNIQYF. In DNA form, the CDR3 reads TGTGCCAGCAGTCCTCTCAGCAGAGCCAAAAACATTCAGTACTTC.

The chain links TRBV28 to TRBJ2-7; D gene unclear. Trimming removed 6 bases at V and 7 bases at J, with 13 bases between. CDR3 length: 12 residues. Germline V gene sequence: CDR1 MDHEN, CDR2 SYDVKM. The CDR3 is CASRVFMGEQYF. CDR3 bases: TGTGCCAGCAGGGTATTTATGGGAGAGCAGTACTTC.